This T cell receptor beta chain was obtained from a study of cytomegalovirus exposure and HLA in healthy donors. Repertoires were generated with immunoSEQ multiplex PCR, while TCRdb's copy carries only in-frame clones and drops some. Of 70,000 or so clones in the sample, 90% to 95% were seen once. Sequences were obtained from PBMCs. The TCR was taken from a young woman in good health and CMV-seropositive.

The CDR3 loop reads CASSRDRGTEAFF. CDR3 coding DNA: TGTGCCAGCTCACGGGACAGGGGAACTGAAGCTTTCTTT. The chain couples TRBV18 to TRBJ1-1; 10 bases line up with TRBD1. Unmatched junction bases numbered 1, after V lost 4 bases and J lost 5 bases. The germline CDR1 and CDR2 sequences are KGHSH and LQKENI. There are 13 residues in the CDR3.